This T cell receptor (beta chain) was sequenced during a study of identifying expanded T cells in peripheral blood. Study-wide findings and caveats: Technical replicates showed approximately 1.2 changed clones; approximately two weeks about 16.4; four weeks 19. Approximately two-week clone count variance significantly increased as total template count grew.

This clone was counted a single time. Its cognate antigen is unknown. Using immunoSEQ multiplex PCR, the repertoire was profiled, and TCRdb retains in-frame clones only, with some absent. The data contain 85,000 to 100,000 clones, 88% of them singletons. During the collection period, no donor immune events like infections were recorded. Germline V lookup: CDR1 MNHEY, CDR2 SVGAGI. The CDR3 is 15 residues long. J was trimmed by 3 bases and V by 6 bases; bases with no gene match: 4. The chain joins TRBV6-5 to TRBJ2-2, with TRBD1 identical over 10 bases. The sequencing sample was made of blood. This clonotype was sampled from a person aged 18 to 70 in good health. CDR3 sequence reads: CASRSGTGDTGELFF. CDR3 sequence (DNA): TGTGCCAGCAGATCCGGGACAGGGGACACCGGGGAGCTGTTTTTT.